This TCR beta chain was profiled in a study of T cell responses to AZD1222 COVID-19 vaccine. General study findings and limits: Per reports, nearly half of all spike-specific TCRs target regions that are unmutated in variants. Spike-wide coverage was observed for vaccine-associated CD4 TCRs, with dominant responses at 160-218 and 743-854. Seropositive at baseline were only six AZD1222 recipients.

The protocol was immunoSEQ multiplex PCR, while the TCRdb copy is restricted to in-frame clones and leaves out a portion. The table shows fewer than 130,000 clones, with about 81% occurring only once. Concerning this clone: Its matching antigen is unknown.

The CDR3 is 15 amino acids. The V gene's germline CDR1 is SGHVS and CDR2 FNYEAQ. V lost 5 bases and J lost 1, with 9 bases in between. The sample in question was peripheral blood, obtained on day 0 of AZD1222 vaccination. The receptor was derived from an adult in good health. The chain joins TRBV7-6 to TRBJ1-6, with no clear D. The CDR3 loop is CASSPSSSYNSPLHF. CDR3 in DNA: TGTGCCAGCAGCCCTAGTTCGTCCTATAATTCACCCCTCCACTTT. Full variable domain (rest looked up from reference TRBV7-6 and TRBJ1-6): GAGVSQSPRYKVTKRGQDVALRCDPISGHVSLYWYRQALGQGPEFLTYFNYEAQQDKSGLPNDRFSAERPEGSISTLTIQRTEQRDSAMYRCASSPSSSYNSPLHFGNGTRLTVT.